One sample yielded the 10 T cell receptor beta chains listed below, sequenced in a study of cytomegalovirus exposure and HLA in healthy donors. PCR employed 60 Vbeta and 13 Jbeta primers. Generated by immunoSEQ multiplex PCR, the TCRdb table keeps only in-frame clones and is missing some. The data hold about 200,000 clones, with 80% to 85% observed a single time. Sequenced sample: PBMCs. The receptors shown here come from a woman in her thirties or forties in good health and CMV-seronegative.

This sequence joins TRBV4-1 and TRBJ1-2; 8 nucleotides align to TRBD1. With 5 bases clipped from V and 8 bases from J, the junction kept 10 bases outside the gene matches. The CDR3 has 14 amino acids. From germline, CDR1 is MGHRA and CDR2 YSYEKL. The CDR3 DNA follows: TGCGCCAGCAGCGCACCGGGACAGGCGAGAGGCTACACCTTC. This translates into CASSAPGQARGYTF.

The chain employs TRBV6-6 and TRBJ2-1; D gene uncertain. The V and J ends lost 6 bases and 2 bases respectively, with 8 bases between them. There are 13 residues in the CDR3. The germline V gene has CDR1 MNHNY and CDR2 SVGAGI (reference sequence). The CDR3 coding sequence is TGTGCCAGCAGCGTGCTACCCTACAATGAGCAGTTCTTC. As protein: CASSVLPYNEQFF.

The CDR3 coding sequence is TGTGCCAGTAGCCGCGAAGGGAGGCTAACCTATGGCTACACCTTC. Its protein product is CASSREGRLTYGYTF. The chain uses TRBV19 and TRBJ1-2; D is unresolved. There are 15 residues in the CDR3. V was trimmed by 6 bases and J by 4 bases, leaving 18 bases between them. CDR1 LNHDA and CDR2 SQIVND come from the germline V gene (reference sequence).

The chain carries TRBV5-1 and TRBJ1-1; unclear D gene. The V end was cut by 2 bases, the J end by 4 bases, with 12 bases between. The CDR3 length is 14 residues. CDR1 is SGHRS and CDR2 is YFSETQ in the germline V gene. CDR3 DNA: TGCGCCAGCAGCTTACCCATCCGAGGCACTGAAGCTTTCTTT. This gives the protein CASSLPIRGTEAFF.

CDR3 sequence reads: CASGRRQGAEEKLFF. The CDR3 DNA is TGTGCCAGCGGACGCAGACAGGGGGCTGAGGAAAAACTGTTTTTT. V is TRBV27 and J is TRBJ1-4, with 10 bases fitting TRBD1. CDR1 and CDR2 from the germline V gene are MNHEY and SMNVEV (reference sequence). V shed 8 bases and J 8 bases; nucleotides not matched to a gene: 11. The length of the CDR3 is 15 residues.

The CDR3 loop reads CASSQTSTLGTDTQYF. As DNA, the CDR3 is TGCGCCAGCAGCCAAACGTCTACCCTAGGCACAGATACGCAGTATTTT. The chain combines TRBV4-1 with TRBJ2-3; D gene unclear. CDR1 and CDR2 (germline): MGHRA, YSYEKL. The CDR3 covers 16 residues. The V end was cut by 2 bases, the J end by 1 base, with 13 bases between.

This clone was recorded once. This chain joins TRBV2 and TRBJ2-7, with 8 bases aligning to TRBD2. Trimming took 7 bases from V and 5 from J; bases not matched to a gene: 7. Germline V CDR1 and CDR2: SNHLY, FYNNEI. The CDR3 is 13 residues long. CDR3 bases: TGTGCCAGCACGGGACTAGGAGGACACGAGCAGTACTTC. The encoded protein is CASTGLGGHEQYF. Together with reference TRBV2 and TRBJ2-7, the CDR3 gives the full variable domain: EPEVTQTPSHQVTQMGQEVILRCVPISNHLYFYWYRQILGQKVEFLVSFYNNEISEKSEIFDDQFSVERPDGSNFTLKIRSTKLEDSAMYFCASTGLGGHEQYFGPGTRLTVT.

This rearrangement joins TRBV5-8 to TRBJ1-1; perhaps TRBD1 as D (6 bases). In germline, CDR1 is SGHTS, CDR2 YDEGEE. V was pared by 4 bases and J by 0 bases, with 13 bases between. The CDR3 length is 15 residues. CDR3 nucleotides: TGTGCCAGCAGCCTGGGGGGGGGCATGAACACTGAAGCTTTCTTT. Translated: CASSLGGGMNTEAFF.

The V and J genes are TRBV5-1 and TRBJ2-1; tentative D call: TRBD2 (6 bases). The CDR3 totals 14 residues. Trimming pared 1 base from V and 8 bases from J, leaving 13 bases between. The germline gives CDR1 SGHRS, CDR2 YFSETQ. For the CDR3, the DNA is TGCGCCAGCAGCTTGCAGGGAGGTATGGATGAGCAGTTCTTC. It specifies CASSLQGGMDEQFF.

DNA of the CDR3: TGTGCCAGCAGCTTAGGTACAGGGCTTGGACAGCCCCAGCATTTT. As protein: CASSLGTGLGQPQHF. This chain links TRBV7-9 with TRBJ1-5; a weak D match, TRBD1 (6 bases). This CDR3 spans 15 amino acids. Germline V gives CDR1 SEHNR, CDR2 FQNEAQ (reference sequence). Trimming shortened V by 1 base and J by 7 bases, and 14 bases separated the two germline ends.